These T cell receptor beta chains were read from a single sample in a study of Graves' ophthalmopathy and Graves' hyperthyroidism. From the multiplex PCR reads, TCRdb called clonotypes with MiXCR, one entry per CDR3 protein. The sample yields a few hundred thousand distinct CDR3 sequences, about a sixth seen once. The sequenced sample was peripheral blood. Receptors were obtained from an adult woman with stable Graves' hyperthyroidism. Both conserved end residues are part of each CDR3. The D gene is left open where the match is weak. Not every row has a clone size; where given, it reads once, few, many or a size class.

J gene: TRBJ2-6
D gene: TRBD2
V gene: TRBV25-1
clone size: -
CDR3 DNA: TGTGCCAGCAGCCGGGCGGGGGGGACCGCTGGGGCCAACGTCCTGACTTTC
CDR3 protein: CASSRAGGTAGANVLTF

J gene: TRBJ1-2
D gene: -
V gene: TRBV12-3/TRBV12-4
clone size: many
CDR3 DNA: TGTGCCAGCAGTTTAAGCGCGTTTGCAGGGCTAGCTAACTATGGCTACACCTTC
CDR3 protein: CASSLSAFAGLANYGYTF

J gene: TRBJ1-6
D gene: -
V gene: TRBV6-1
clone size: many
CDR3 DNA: TGTGCCAGCAGTGACCAGCATAATTCACCCCTCCACTTT
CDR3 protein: CASSDQHNSPLHF

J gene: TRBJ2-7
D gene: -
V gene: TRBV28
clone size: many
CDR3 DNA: TGTGCCAGCAGTTCGGGCCGCTTCTCCTACGAGCAGTACTTC
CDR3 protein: CASSSGRFSYEQYF

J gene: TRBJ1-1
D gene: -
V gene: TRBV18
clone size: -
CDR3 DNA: TGTGCCAGCTCACCCCGAAGGGAGGTAGCAGCTTTCTTT
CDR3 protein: CASSPRREVAAFF

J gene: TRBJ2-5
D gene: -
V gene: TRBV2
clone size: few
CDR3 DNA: TGTGCCAGCAAGAGACCCCCCGCGGAGACCCAGTACTTC
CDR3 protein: CASKRPPAETQYF

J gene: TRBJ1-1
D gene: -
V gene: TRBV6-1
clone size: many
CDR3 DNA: TGTGCCAGCCATAGACCTAACACTGAAGCTTTCTTT
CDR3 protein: CASHRPNTEAFF

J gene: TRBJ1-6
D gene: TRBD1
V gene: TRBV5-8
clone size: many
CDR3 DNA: TGTGCCAGCAGCTTGGGGGGACAGTATAATTCACCCCTCCACTTT
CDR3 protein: CASSLGGQYNSPLHF

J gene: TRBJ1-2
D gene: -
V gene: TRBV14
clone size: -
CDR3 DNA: TGTGCCAGCAGCTCAGGGTCCGGCTACACCTTC
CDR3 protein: CASSSGSGYTF

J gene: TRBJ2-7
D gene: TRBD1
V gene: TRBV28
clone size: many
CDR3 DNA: TGTGCCAGCAGTTCGTCACCGGGACAGGCCTACGAGCAGTACTTC
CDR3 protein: CASSSSPGQAYEQYF

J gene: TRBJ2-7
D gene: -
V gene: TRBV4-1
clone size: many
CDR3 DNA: TGCGCCAGCAGCCAGTTGGATAGCGGTGCCTACGAGCAGTACTTC
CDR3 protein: CASSQLDSGAYEQYF

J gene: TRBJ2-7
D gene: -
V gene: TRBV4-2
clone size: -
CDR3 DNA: TGTGCCAGCAGCCAAGAGTGGGGGCAGGCCTCCTACGAGCAGTACTTC
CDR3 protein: CASSQEWGQASYEQYF

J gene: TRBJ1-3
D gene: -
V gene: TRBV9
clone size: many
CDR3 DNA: TGTGCCAGCAGCGTAGCTCCAGGTCCCTCTGGAAACACCATATATTTT
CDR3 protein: CASSVAPGPSGNTIYF

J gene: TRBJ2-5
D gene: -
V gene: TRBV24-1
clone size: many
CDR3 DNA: TGTGCCACCAGTGATTTGGAGAATTTGGTGAGGGAGACCCAGTACTTC
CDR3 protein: CATSDLENLVRETQYF

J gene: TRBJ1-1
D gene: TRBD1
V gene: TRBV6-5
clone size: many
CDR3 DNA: TGTGCCGCTTCGGGACAGATGAACACTGAAGCTTTCTTT
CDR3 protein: CAASGQMNTEAFF

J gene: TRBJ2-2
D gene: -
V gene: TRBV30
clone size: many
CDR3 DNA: TGTGCCTGGAACCTCCTCCCCGGGGAGCTGTTTTTT
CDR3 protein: CAWNLLPGELFF

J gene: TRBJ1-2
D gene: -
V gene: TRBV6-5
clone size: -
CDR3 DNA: TGTGCCAGCAGTTACCCCCGCCGTACGCGGAACTATGGCTACACCTTC
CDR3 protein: CASSYPRRTRNYGYTF

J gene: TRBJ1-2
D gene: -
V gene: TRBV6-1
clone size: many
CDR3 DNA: TGTGCCAGCAGTGAAGATGCATGGACTGAGCAATTGAGGAACTATGGCTACACCTTC
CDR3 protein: CASSEDAWTEQLRNYGYTF

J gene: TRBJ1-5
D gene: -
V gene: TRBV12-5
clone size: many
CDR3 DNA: TGTGCTAGTGAGCCTAATAGCAATCAGCCCCAGCATTTT
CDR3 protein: CASEPNSNQPQHF

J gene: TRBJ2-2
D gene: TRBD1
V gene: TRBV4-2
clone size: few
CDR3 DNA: TGTGCCAGCAGCCAAGGCGGGACAGGGGGGAACACCGGGGAGCTGTTTTTT
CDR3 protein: CASSQGGTGGNTGELFF

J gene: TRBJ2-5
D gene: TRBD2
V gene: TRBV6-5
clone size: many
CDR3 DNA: TGTGCCAGCATCCCCTCGGGAGGGTTCGGGGAGACCCAGTACTTC
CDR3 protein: CASIPSGGFGETQYF

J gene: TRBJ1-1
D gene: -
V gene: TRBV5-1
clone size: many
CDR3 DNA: TGCGCCAGCTCTGACGGGTTATCGACTGAAGCTTTCTTT
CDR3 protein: CASSDGLSTEAFF

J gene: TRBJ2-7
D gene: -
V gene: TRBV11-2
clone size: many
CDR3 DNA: TGTGCCAGCAGCTTAGATTTAGGCCAGGCCTACGAGCAGTACTTC
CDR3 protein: CASSLDLGQAYEQYF

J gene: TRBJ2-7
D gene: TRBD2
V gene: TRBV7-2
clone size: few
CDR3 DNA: TGTGCCAGCAGCTTAGCGCTGCTAGCGGGAGGGCTCTACGAGCAGTACTTC
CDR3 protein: CASSLALLAGGLYEQYF

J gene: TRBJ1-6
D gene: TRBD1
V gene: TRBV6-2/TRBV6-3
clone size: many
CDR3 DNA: TGTGCCAGCAGTTACGGACAGGGCGAGAGCTCCTATAATTCACCCCTCCACTTT
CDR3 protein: CASSYGQGESSYNSPLHF

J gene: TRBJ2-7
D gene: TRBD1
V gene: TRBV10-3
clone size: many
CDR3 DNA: TGTGCCATCAGCGCCTCAGGACAGGGCCGCGAGCAGTACTTC
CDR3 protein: CAISASGQGREQYF

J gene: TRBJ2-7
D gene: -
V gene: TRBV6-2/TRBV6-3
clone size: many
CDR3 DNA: TGTGCCAGCAGTTACGGGGACTCGGCGACCTACGAGCAGTACTTC
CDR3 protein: CASSYGDSATYEQYF

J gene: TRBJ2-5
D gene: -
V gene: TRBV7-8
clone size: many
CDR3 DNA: TGTGCCAGCAGATCCCGGGGGCTCGGGGAGACCCAGTACTTC
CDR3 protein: CASRSRGLGETQYF

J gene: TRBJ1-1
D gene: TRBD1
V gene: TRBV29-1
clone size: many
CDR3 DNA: TGCAGCGTTGGTAGGACAGGGAGAGCTTTCTTT
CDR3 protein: CSVGRTGRAFF

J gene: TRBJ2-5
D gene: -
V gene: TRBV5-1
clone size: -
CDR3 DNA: TGCGCCAGCAGCTTGTGGGCAGGGATTGAGACCCAGTACTTC
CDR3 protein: CASSLWAGIETQYF

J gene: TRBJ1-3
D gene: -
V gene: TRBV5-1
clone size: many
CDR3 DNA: TGCGCCAGCAGCTTAGGAGAAGGAAACACCATATATTTT
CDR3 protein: CASSLGEGNTIYF

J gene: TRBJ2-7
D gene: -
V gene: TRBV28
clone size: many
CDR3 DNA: TGTGCCAGCAGCAAACCTAGAGGAGCGATGCGCGAGCAGTACTTC
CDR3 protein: CASSKPRGAMREQYF

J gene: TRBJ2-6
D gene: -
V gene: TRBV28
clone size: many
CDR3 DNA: TGTGCCAGCAGTGATGGGGGAGGGGGCACTGGGGCCAACGTCCTGACTTTC
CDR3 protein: CASSDGGGGTGANVLTF

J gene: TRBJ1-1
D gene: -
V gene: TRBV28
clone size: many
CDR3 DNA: TGTGCCAGCAGCCCGGGGCCCTCCCGAGGAGGAGCTTTCTTT
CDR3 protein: CASSPGPSRGGAFF

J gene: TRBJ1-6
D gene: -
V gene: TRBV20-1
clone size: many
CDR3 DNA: TGCAGTGCCCGTGGAGGGACAAATAATTCACCCCTCCACTTT
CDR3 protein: CSARGGTNNSPLHF

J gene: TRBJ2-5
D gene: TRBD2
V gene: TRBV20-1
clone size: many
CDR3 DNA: TGCAGTGCTAGAGTCGGGAGGGCAAGGGAGACCCAGTACTTC
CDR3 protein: CSARVGRARETQYF

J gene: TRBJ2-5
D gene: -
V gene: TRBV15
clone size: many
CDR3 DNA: TGTGCCACCAGCTTAAGACTCCAAGAGACCCAGTACTTC
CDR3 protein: CATSLRLQETQYF

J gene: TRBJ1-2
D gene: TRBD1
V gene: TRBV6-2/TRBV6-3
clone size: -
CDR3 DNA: TGTGCCAGCAGTACCGACAGGGGGCAAAGAGGAAATGGCTACACCTTC
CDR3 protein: CASSTDRGQRGNGYTF

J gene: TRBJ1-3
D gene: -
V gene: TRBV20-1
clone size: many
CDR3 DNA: TGCAGTGCTAGAAGAGGAAACACCATATATTTT
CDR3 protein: CSARRGNTIYF

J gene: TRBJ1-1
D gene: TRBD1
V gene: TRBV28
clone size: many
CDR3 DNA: TGTGCCACCATCGCAGGGGGCTCCACTGAAGCTTTCTTT
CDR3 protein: CATIAGGSTEAFF

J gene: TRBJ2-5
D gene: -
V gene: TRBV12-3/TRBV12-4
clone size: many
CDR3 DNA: TGTGCCAGCAGTTTCGCGACAGAACCTTTTAAAGAGACCCAGTACTTC
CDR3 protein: CASSFATEPFKETQYF

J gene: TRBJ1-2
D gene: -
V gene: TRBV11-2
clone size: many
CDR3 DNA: TGTGCCAGCAGCTTAGATCTGGGGAGGGGTGGCTACACCTTC
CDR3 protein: CASSLDLGRGGYTF

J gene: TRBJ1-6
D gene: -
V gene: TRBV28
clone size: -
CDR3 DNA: TGTGCCAGCAGTTTGCGGGTATGGTATTCACCCCTCCACTTT
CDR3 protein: CASSLRVWYSPLHF

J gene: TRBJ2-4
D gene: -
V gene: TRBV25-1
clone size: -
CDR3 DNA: TGTGCCAGCAGTGAATCGGCCCAGAACATTAAGTACTTC
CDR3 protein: CASSESAQNIKYF

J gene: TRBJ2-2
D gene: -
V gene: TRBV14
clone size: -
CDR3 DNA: TGTGCCAGCAGCCAACAAGTCAGGGCCGGGGAGCTGTTTTTT
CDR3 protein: CASSQQVRAGELFF

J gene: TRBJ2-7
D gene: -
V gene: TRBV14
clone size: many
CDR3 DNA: TGTGCCAGCAGCCAAGAACCCCCCATGCAGCGGAGTACCTACGGGCAGTACTTC
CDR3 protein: CASSQEPPMQRSTYGQYF

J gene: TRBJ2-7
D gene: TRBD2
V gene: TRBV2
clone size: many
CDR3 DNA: TGTGCCAGCAGGCGAGGGCTAGCGGCCCACTCCTACGAGCAGTACTTC
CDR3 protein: CASRRGLAAHSYEQYF

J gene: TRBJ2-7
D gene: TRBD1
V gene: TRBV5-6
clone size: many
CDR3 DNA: TGTGCCAGCAGCTTCGACAGGGACGAGCAGTACTTC
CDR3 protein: CASSFDRDEQYF

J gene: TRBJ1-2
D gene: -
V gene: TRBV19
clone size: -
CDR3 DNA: TGTGCCAGTATCGATCCAGGGGCAGCAAGCTATGGCTACACCTTC
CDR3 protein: CASIDPGAASYGYTF

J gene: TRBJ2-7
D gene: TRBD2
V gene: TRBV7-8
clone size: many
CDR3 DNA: TGTGCCAGCAGCTTACGGCTAGCGGGAAATGCCCCCTACGAGCAGTACTTC
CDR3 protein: CASSLRLAGNAPYEQYF